This T cell receptor (beta chain) was obtained from a study of human T cells and chemical hapten exposure. TCRdb re-derived calls from the RACE reads in MiXCR, one entry per CDR3 protein. The table lists tens of thousands of distinct CDR3 sequences, roughly 10% of them singletons. Time point of the sample: patch test 2, 6 weeks after DPC sensitization. Treatment indicated: therapeutic diphenylcyclopropenone sensitization with weekly scalp DPC. The total RNA was obtained from whole blood that was not fractionated. V dropped 3 bases and J dropped 1; count of bases not matched to a gene: 1. The CDR3 totals 15 residues. CDR1 and CDR2 (germline): SGHAT, FQNNGV.

This TCR was recovered from a woman aged 25 to 45 with alopecia areata. Some clones in this sample may be carry-over from other donors' samples. Source: whole blood, taken in connection with sensitization to the hapten diphenylcyclopropenone (DPC). The V and J genes are TRBV11-2 and TRBJ2-1, with 9 bases matching TRBD2. The CDR3 DNA sequence: TGTGCCAGCAGCTTGACTAGCGGATCCTACAATGAGCAGTTCTTC. Translation: CASSLTSGSYNEQFF.